These 7 T cell receptor beta chains originate from one sample sequenced in a study of technical replicates of blood from four donors. Data came from immunoSEQ multiplex PCR; TCRdb stores just in-frame clones and leaves some out. This sample carries tens of thousands of clones, 95% to 99% of them seen once, and the ten largest clones take around 0.2%. Sequences were obtained from T cells isolated from PBMCs. The receptors originated from a human donor in good health.

The chain recombines TRBV6-4 with TRBJ2-3; D is possibly TRBD2 (5 bases). Trimming removed 3 bases from V and 0 bases from J, with 16 bases in between. The CDR3 covers 17 residues. The germline CDR1 and CDR2 sequences are MRHNA and SNTAGT. The CDR3 is CASSETSLAASTDTQYF. CDR3 nucleotides: TGTGCCAGCAGTGAAACCTCTCTAGCAGCTAGCACAGATACGCAGTATTTT.

V gene TRBV29-1 combines with J gene TRBJ1-5, with TRBD1 identical over 7 bases. J gave up 5 bases and V 4 bases, and 14 bases lay outside the gene matches. The CDR3 is 16 residues long. Germline V gene lookup returns CDR1 SQVTM and CDR2 ANQGSEA. The DNA for the CDR3 is TGCAGCGTTGTAATCACCGGGACAGACTTTGATCAGCCCCAGCATTTT. Protein: CSVVITGTDFDQPQHF.

The chain couples TRBV4-1 to TRBJ1-2; TRBD1 aligns across 7 bases. The length of the CDR3 is 16 residues. Trimming removed 4 bases from V and 4 bases from J; junction bases left unmatched: 12. CDR1 and CDR2 (germline): MGHRA, YSYEKL. CDR3 bases: TGCGCCAGCAGCCTATCGGGACAGCTAACTGTCTATGGCTACACCTTC. Translating gives CASSLSGQLTVYGYTF.

The gene calls are TRBV30 and TRBJ1-2; 8 bases are shared with TRBD1. Germline CDR1 is GTSNPN and CDR2 is SVGIG (reference sequence). This CDR3 has 12 amino acids. V dropped 4 bases and J dropped 3; count of bases not matched to a gene: 1. The CDR3 reads CAWTDRDYGYTF. The CDR3 DNA sequence: TGTGCCTGGACGGACAGGGACTATGGCTACACCTTC.

This clone was recorded once. The genes are TRBV28 and TRBJ2-2, with 9 positions matching TRBD2. The CDR3 totals 15 residues. Germline V gene data show CDR1 as MDHEN and CDR2 as SYDVKM. V trimming: 3 bases; J trimming: 6 bases; junction bases outside the gene matches: 5. CDR3 sequence: CASSFGLAGPGELFF. The CDR3 nucleotides read TGTGCCAGCAGTTTTGGGCTAGCGGGACCCGGGGAGCTGTTTTTT.

This chain links TRBV28 with TRBJ1-2, with D possibly being TRBD1 (5 bases). V lost 5 bases and J lost 1, with 11 bases in between. This CDR3 spans 14 amino acids. Germline CDR1 MDHEN, CDR2 SYDVKM. CDR3 region: CASSPTTVNYGYTF. The CDR3 DNA reads TGTGCCAGCAGTCCGACGACAGTTAACTATGGCTACACCTTC.

This chain links TRBV18 with TRBJ1-1; maybe TRBD1 (5 bases). The germline V gene encodes CDR1 KGHSH and CDR2 LQKENI. The CDR3 contains 15 residues. V was shortened by 3 bases and J by 1 base, with 12 bases between the two germline ends. The DNA of the CDR3 is TGTGCCAGCTCACCCTTTGGGGGGGGGAACACTGAAGCTTTCTTT. The encoded protein is CASSPFGGGNTEAFF.